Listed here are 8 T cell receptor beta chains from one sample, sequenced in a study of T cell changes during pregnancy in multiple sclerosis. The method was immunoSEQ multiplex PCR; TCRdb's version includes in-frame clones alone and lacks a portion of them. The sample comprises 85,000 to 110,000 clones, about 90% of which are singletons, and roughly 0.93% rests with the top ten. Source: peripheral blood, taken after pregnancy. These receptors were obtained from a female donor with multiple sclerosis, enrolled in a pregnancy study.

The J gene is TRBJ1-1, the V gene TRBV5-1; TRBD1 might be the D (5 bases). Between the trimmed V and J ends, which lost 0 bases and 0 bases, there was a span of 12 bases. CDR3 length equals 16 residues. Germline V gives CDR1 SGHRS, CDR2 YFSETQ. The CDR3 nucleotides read TGCGCCAGCAGCTTGGGTTGGAAGGGGATGAACACTGAAGCTTTCTTT. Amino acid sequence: CASSLGWKGMNTEAFF.

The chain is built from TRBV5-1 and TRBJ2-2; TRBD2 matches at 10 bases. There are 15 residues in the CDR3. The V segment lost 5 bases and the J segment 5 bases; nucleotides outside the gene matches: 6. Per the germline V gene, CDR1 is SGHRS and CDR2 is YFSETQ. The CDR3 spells CASSPSGSNTGELFF. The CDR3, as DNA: TGCGCCAGCAGTCCTAGCGGGAGTAATACCGGGGAGCTGTTTTTT. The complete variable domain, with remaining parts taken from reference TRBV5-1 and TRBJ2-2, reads KAGVTQTPRYLIKTRGQQVTLSCSPISGHRSVSWYQQTPGQGLQFLFEYFSETQRNKGNFPGRFSGRQFSNSRSEMNVSTLELGDSALYLCASSPSGSNTGELFFGEGSRLTVL.

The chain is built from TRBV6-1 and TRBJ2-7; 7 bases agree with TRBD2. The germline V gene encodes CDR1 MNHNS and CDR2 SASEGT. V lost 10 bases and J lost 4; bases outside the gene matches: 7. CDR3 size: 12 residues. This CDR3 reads CATNRDYYEQYF. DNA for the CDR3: TGTGCCACCAACCGGGACTATTACGAGCAGTACTTC.

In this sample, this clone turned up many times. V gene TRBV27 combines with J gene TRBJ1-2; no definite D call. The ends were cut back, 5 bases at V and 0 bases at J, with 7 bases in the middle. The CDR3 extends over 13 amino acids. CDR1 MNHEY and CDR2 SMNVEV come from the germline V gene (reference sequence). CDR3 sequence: CASSTTPNYGYTF. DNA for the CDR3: TGTGCCAGCAGTACGACACCTAACTATGGCTACACCTTC.

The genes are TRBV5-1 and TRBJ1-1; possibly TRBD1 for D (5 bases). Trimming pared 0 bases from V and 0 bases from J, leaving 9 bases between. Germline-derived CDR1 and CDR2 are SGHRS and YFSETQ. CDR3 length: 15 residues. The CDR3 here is CASSLEGPVNTEAFF. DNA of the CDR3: TGCGCCAGCAGCTTGGAGGGGCCCGTGAACACTGAAGCTTTCTTT.

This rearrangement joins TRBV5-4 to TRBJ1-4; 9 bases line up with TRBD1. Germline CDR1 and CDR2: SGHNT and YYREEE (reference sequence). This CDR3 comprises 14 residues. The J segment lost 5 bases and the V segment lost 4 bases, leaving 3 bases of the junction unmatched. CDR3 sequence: CASSTDRGNEKLFF. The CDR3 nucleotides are TGTGCCAGCAGCACGGACAGGGGCAATGAAAAACTGTTTTTT.

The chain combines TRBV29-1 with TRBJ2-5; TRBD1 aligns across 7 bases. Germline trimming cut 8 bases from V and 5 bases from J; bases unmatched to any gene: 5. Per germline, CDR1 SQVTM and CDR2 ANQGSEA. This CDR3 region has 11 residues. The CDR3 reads CSSRGPETQYF. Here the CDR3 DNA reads TGCAGCTCTAGGGGGCCGGAGACCCAGTACTTC.

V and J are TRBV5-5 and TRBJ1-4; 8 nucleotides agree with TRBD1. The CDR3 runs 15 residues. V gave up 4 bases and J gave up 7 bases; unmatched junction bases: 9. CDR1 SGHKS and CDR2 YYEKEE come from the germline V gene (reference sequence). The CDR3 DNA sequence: TGTGCCAGCAGCCCCGGACAGGGAAGGAGTGAAAAACTGTTTTTT. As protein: CASSPGQGRSEKLFF.